Presented here are 24 T cell receptor beta chains from one specimen sequenced in a study of cytomegalovirus exposure and HLA in healthy donors. Use of 60 Vbeta and 13 Jbeta primers characterized the PCR. Using immunoSEQ multiplex PCR, the repertoire was profiled, and TCRdb retains in-frame clones only, with some absent. Of fewer than 200,000 clones detected, approximately 80% appear once; the ten largest clones hold approximately 1.2%. Material: PBMCs. The receptors were sampled from a girl aged 2-10 years in good health and CMV-seropositive.

The V gene is TRBV5-4, the J gene TRBJ2-7; tentatively, D is TRBD2 (6 bases). Per germline, CDR1 SGHNT and CDR2 YYREEE (reference sequence). V was shortened by 4 bases and J by 0 bases, with 14 bases between the two germline ends. This CDR3 is 15 amino acids long. CDR3 coding DNA: TGTGCCAGCAGCCCCGCTAGCGATAGCTCCTACGAGCAGTACTTC. This codes for CASSPASDSSYEQYF.

The chain couples TRBV27 to TRBJ2-3, with TRBD2 identical over 12 bases. The CDR3 totals 17 residues. Germline lookup yields CDR1 MNHEY and CDR2 SMNVEV (reference sequence). Trimming cost V 0 bases and J 3 bases; bases outside gene matches: 4. CDR3 DNA sequence: TGTGCCAGCAGTTTATCTCGGACTAGCGGGGTTACAGATACGCAGTATTTT. Protein sequence: CASSLSRTSGVTDTQYF.

The rearrangement links TRBV30 to TRBJ2-1; TRBD1 matches 7 bases. The CDR3 is 13 residues long. The germline gives CDR1 GTSNPN, CDR2 SVGIG (reference sequence). The V segment lost 0 bases and the J segment 5 bases; nucleotides outside the gene matches: 1. The CDR3 loop reads CAWSVDRNNEQFF. In DNA form, the CDR3 reads TGTGCCTGGAGTGTGGACAGGAACAATGAGCAGTTCTTC.

This CDR3 is CASSLDRGRQPQHF. The CDR3 DNA follows: TGTGCCAGTAGTCTGGACAGGGGCCGTCAGCCCCAGCATTTT. J is TRBJ1-5 and V is TRBV19; TRBD1 aligns across 9 bases. The CDR3 totals 14 residues. CDR1 and CDR2 from the germline V gene are LNHDA and SQIVND (reference sequence). With 5 bases clipped from V and 6 bases from J, the junction kept 5 bases outside the gene matches.

On this clone itself: One end of the junction fails to match germline, which may point to a read error. The rearrangement joins TRBV9 to TRBJ2-1, with D perhaps TRBD1 (6 bases). Germline CDR1 reads SGDLS; CDR2 reads YYNGEE. This CDR3 spans 14 amino acids. The CDR3 sequence is CASSETLRDKEQFF. As DNA, the CDR3 is TGTGCCAGCAGCGAGACACTCCGGGACAAAGAGCAGTTCTTC.

The chain joins TRBV10-3 to TRBJ2-5; D perhaps matches TRBD1 (5 bases). V was cut by 10 bases and J by 0 bases, with 15 bases left in between. CDR1 is ENHRY, CDR2 SYGVKD, per germline. The CDR3 totals 14 residues. The CDR3 coding sequence is TGTGCCACCCAAGGGGTGGGGTACCAAGAGACCCAGTACTTC. This codes for CATQGVGYQETQYF.

The CDR3 sequence is CASSPGLVNTGELFF. DNA of the CDR3: TGTGCCAGCAGCCCGGGACTGGTGAACACCGGGGAGCTGTTTTTT. The rearrangement links TRBV11-3 to TRBJ2-2, with D possibly being TRBD2 (6 bases). Trimming shortened V by 5 bases and J by 1 base, and 11 bases separated the two germline ends. Germline CDR1 and CDR2: SGHNT and YENEEA. The CDR3 contains 15 residues.

The chain has TRBV5-1 and TRBJ1-6; TRBD1 matches at 10 bases. CDR3 size: 16 residues. Looked up from germline, CDR1 is SGHRS and CDR2 is YFSETQ. Losses at the gene ends were 3 bases for V and 5 bases for J; bases not matched to a gene: 5. For the CDR3, the DNA is TGCGCCAGCAGCTGGAGTGGGACAGGGGATAATTCACCCCTCCACTTT. Its translation: CASSWSGTGDNSPLHF.

V and J are TRBV5-1 and TRBJ1-1; 7 bases match TRBD1. The V and J ends lost 4 bases and 3 bases, in that order; junction bases with no gene match: 15. The CDR3 consists of 17 residues. Germline lookup yields CDR1 SGHRS and CDR2 YFSETQ. This CDR3 reads CASSDNVEGGADTEAFF. CDR3 bases: TGCGCCAGCAGCGACAACGTGGAAGGGGGCGCGGACACTGAAGCTTTCTTT.

The rearrangement uses TRBV4-2 and TRBJ1-5, with D perhaps TRBD1 (6 bases). The CDR3 has 13 residues. Between the trimmed V and J ends, which lost 3 bases and 6 bases, there was a span of 9 bases. The germline V gene has CDR1 LGHNA and CDR2 YNFKEQ. The CDR3 nucleotides read TGTGCCAGCAGCCAGGGGGCGCTTCAGCCCCAGCATTTT. This codes for CASSQGALQPQHF.

V and J are TRBV6-5 and TRBJ1-3; D gene ambiguous. Trimming took 4 bases from V and 4 from J, leaving 8 bases between them. The CDR3 is 13 residues long. CDR1 is MNHEY, CDR2 SVGAGI, per germline. In DNA form, the CDR3 reads TGTGCCAGCAGTTCAATGGCCGGAAACACCATATATTTT. Its protein is CASSSMAGNTIYF.

This chain uses TRBV5-1 with TRBJ2-1; 7 bases match TRBD1. V shed 5 bases, J shed 10 bases, and the junction held 9 bases outside the gene matches. Germline CDR1 and CDR2: SGHRS and YFSETQ. The CDR3 contains 13 residues. In nucleotides, the CDR3 is TGCGCCAGCAGTTTTGACAGGGTAGGAGAGCAGTTCTTC. This translates into CASSFDRVGEQFF.

The chain recombines TRBV18 with TRBJ1-2; D ambiguous. The CDR3 covers 14 residues. V was pared by 2 bases and J by 8 bases, with 15 bases between. Germline-derived CDR1 and CDR2 are KGHSH and LQKENI. The DNA of the CDR3 is TGTGCCAGCTCACCATTAGAGGAGGGTCGGGGCTACACCTTC. Amino acids: CASSPLEEGRGYTF.

The chain uses TRBV5-4 and TRBJ1-6, with a possible D match to TRBD1 (6 bases). There are 13 residues in the CDR3. The V and J ends lost 5 bases and 7 bases respectively, with 10 bases between them. The V gene's germline CDR1 is SGHNT and CDR2 YYREEE (reference sequence). The CDR3 DNA is TGTGCCAGCAGAAACCAGGGGAATTCACCCCTCCACTTT. Encoded protein: CASRNQGNSPLHF. The full variable domain, in which reference TRBV5-4 and TRBJ1-6 provide the parts outside the CDR3, is ETGVTQSPTHLIKTRGQQVTLRCSSQSGHNTVSWYQQALGQGPQFIFQYYREEENGRGNFPPRFSGLQFPNYSSELNVNALELDDSALYLCASRNQGNSPLHFGNGTRLTVT.

The V and J genes are TRBV5-1 and TRBJ2-7, with D perhaps TRBD1 (7 bases). V was clipped by 5 bases and J by 0 bases, with 12 bases between them. Germline lookup yields CDR1 SGHRS and CDR2 YFSETQ. This CDR3 spans 14 amino acids. This CDR3 is CASSWRDSSYEQYF. The CDR3 DNA follows: TGCGCCAGCAGTTGGAGGGACAGCTCCTACGAGCAGTACTTC.

This chain connects TRBV11-2 to TRBJ1-3; D perhaps matches TRBD1 (5 bases). The V end was cut by 2 bases, the J end by 4 bases, with 24 bases between. CDR1 and CDR2 (germline): SGHAT, FQNNGV. The CDR3 sequence is 19 residues long. The CDR3 sequence is CASSLSSREHRRGGNTIYF. In nucleotides, the CDR3 is TGTGCCAGCAGCTTAAGTAGTCGGGAACACCGGAGGGGAGGAAACACCATATATTTT.

The chain joins TRBV23-1 to TRBJ2-3, with D possibly matching TRBD2 (7 bases). TRBV23-1 has ORF status, its function being uncertain. V lost 0 bases and J lost 4, with 14 bases in between. This CDR3 has 16 residues. CDR3 DNA: TGCGCCAGCAGTCAATCAAGCGGAGGGGGGGCAGATACGCAGTATTTT. Its translation is CASSQSSGGGADTQYF.

The V and J genes are TRBV5-1 and TRBJ2-3, with 13 bases that match TRBD2. The V gene end was trimmed by 1 base and the J gene end by 5 bases; junction bases not matched to a gene: 1. The CDR3 length is 15 residues. Germline loops: CDR1 SGHRS, CDR2 YFSETQ. The CDR3 loop reads CASSLTSGRGDTQYF. The CDR3 DNA reads TGCGCCAGCAGCTTGACTAGCGGGAGGGGAGATACGCAGTATTTT.

The chain combines TRBV12-5 with TRBJ1-1, with D possibly TRBD1 on 6 matching bases. This CDR3 comprises 14 residues. Germline CDR1 and CDR2: LGHNT and FRNRAP. V lost 6 bases, J lost 4 bases, and 15 bases lay in between. CDR3: CASGWGGGGTEAFF. CDR3 sequence (DNA): TGTGCTAGTGGCTGGGGGGGAGGGGGCACTGAAGCTTTCTTT. The full variable domain, rest sourced from reference TRBV12-5 and TRBJ1-1, is DARVTQTPRHKVTEMGQEVTMRCQPILGHNTVFWYRQTMMQGLELLAYFRNRAPLDDSGMPKDRFSAEMPDATLATLKIQPSEPRDSAVYFCASGWGGGGTEAFFGQGTRLTVV.

The rearrangement links TRBV28 to TRBJ2-5; 7 nucleotides match TRBD2. CDR1 is MDHEN and CDR2 is SYDVKM in the germline V gene. V shed 5 bases, J shed 0 bases, and the junction held 6 bases outside the gene matches. This CDR3 region has 15 residues. The CDR3, as DNA: TGTGCCAGCAGTCCTGGGAGGGCCAACCAAGAGACCCAGTACTTC. As protein: CASSPGRANQETQYF.

The chain is built from TRBV14 and TRBJ2-5; D remains unclear. Deletions cut 0 bases from V and 5 bases from J, with 13 bases between. Per the germline V gene, CDR1 is SGHDN and CDR2 is FVKESK. This CDR3 is built from 15 residues. This chain's CDR3 is CASSQDRTRWETQYF. CDR3 DNA: TGTGCCAGCAGCCAAGATCGCACGAGGTGGGAGACCCAGTACTTC. Full variable domain (remainder filled in from reference TRBV14 and TRBJ2-5): EAGVTQFPSHSVIEKGQTVTLRCDPISGHDNLYWYRRVMGKEIKFLLHFVKESKQDESGMPNNRFLAERTGGTYSTLKVQPAELEDSGVYFCASSQDRTRWETQYFGPGTRLLVL.

The CDR3 bases are TGCGCCAGCAGTCAATATTCTGTCGTCGAGCAGTACTTC. This codes for CASSQYSVVEQYF. V is TRBV23-1 and J is TRBJ2-7, with D uncertain. TRBV23-1 is an ORF, and what it does is uncertain. The V gene lost 1 base and the J gene lost 6 bases, with 10 bases spanning the gap. The CDR3 is made up of 13 amino acids.

About this clone itself: The junction does not match germline at one end; this may be a read error. This rearrangement joins TRBV18 to TRBJ1-1, with 7 bases lining up with TRBD1. CDR1 KGHSH and CDR2 LQKENI come from the germline V gene. The CDR3 loop spans 14 amino acids. This CDR3 is CASSPLLDAGTDNF. The CDR3 nucleotides are TGTGCCAGCTCACCATTACTTGACGCCGGGACAGACAACTTT. Filled out from reference TRBV18 and TRBJ1-1, the complete variable domain reads NAGVMQNPRHLVRRRGQEARLRCSPMKGHSHVYWYRQLPEEGLKFMVYLQKENIIDESGMPKERFSAEFPKEGPSILRIQQVVRGDSAAYFCASSPLLDAGTDNFGQGTRLTVV.

V usage is TRBV15 and J usage is TRBJ2-7; tentatively, D is TRBD2 (6 bases). V was pared by 4 bases and J by 6 bases, with 10 bases between. The CDR3 contains 12 residues. Germline V gene sequence: CDR1 LNHNV, CDR2 YYDKDF (reference sequence). CDR3 sequence: CATSKSSGEQYF. CDR3 sequence (DNA): TGTGCCACCAGCAAAAGTAGCGGCGAGCAGTACTTC. Variable domain in full (rest from reference TRBV15 and TRBJ2-7): DAMVIQNPRYQVTQFGKPVTLSCSQTLNHNVMYWYQQKSSQAPKLLFHYYDKDFNNEADTPDNFQSRRPNTSFCFLDIRSPGLGDTAMYLCATSKSSGEQYFGPGTRLTVT.